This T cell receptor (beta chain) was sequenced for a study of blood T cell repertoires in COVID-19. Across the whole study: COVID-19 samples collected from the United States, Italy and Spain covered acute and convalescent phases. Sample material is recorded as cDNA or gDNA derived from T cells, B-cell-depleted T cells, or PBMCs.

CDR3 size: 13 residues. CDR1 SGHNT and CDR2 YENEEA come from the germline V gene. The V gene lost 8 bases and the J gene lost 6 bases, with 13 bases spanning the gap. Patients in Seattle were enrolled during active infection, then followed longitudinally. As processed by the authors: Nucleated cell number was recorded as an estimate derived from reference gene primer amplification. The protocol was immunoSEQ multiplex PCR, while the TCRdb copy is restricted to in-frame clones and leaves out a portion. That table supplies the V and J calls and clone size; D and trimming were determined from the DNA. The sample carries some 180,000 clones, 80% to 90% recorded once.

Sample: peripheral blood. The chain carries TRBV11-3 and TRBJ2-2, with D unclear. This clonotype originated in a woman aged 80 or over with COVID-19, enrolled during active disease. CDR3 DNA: TGTGCCAGCGGCCCAAAATGGTCCGGGGAGCTGTTTTTT. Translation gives CASGPKWSGELFF.